This note documents a single T cell receptor (beta chain) sequence. These data are taken from a study of blood T cell repertoires in COVID-19. The wider study: Donors in the United States, Italy and Spain gave samples during acute or convalescent COVID-19.

In germline, CDR1 is MDHEN, CDR2 SYDVKM. V was clipped by 6 bases and J by 5 bases; unmatched bases: 3. This CDR3 region has 12 residues. Authors' processing steps: Cell counts per sample came from amplifying reference gene primers. Data came from immunoSEQ multiplex PCR; TCRdb stores just in-frame clones and leaves some out. The V and J calls and clone size were taken over from that table, and D and trimming were inferred from the DNA. The table records around 300,000 clones, 90% of them present only once. Sequencing was done on a sample of PBMCs or T cells enriched from blood (not recorded which). This TCR was sampled from a woman under 30 with acute COVID-19. The gene calls are TRBV28 and TRBJ1-2, with TRBD1 matching over 7 bases. The CDR3 nucleotides read TGTGCCAGCAGCTCGGGACAGTATGGCTACACCTTC. It translates to CASSSGQYGYTF.